This paragraph reports one T cell receptor (beta chain). Its target is not known. This sample was included in a study of vaccination effects on CD4 cells after COVID-19. As for the study in general: The second dose preceded post-vaccine samples by a median of 72 days.

The CDR3 loop spans 14 amino acids. Germline values: CDR1 KGHDR, CDR2 SFDVKD. Trimming removed 7 bases from V and 8 bases from J; junction bases left unmatched: 10. Study results and caveats: Healthy vaccinees showed cross-reactivity with common cold coronaviruses in only 1 of 255 vaccine-induced clones. Marked clonal contraction of both clone types appeared late after vaccination.

The ViraFEST assay expanded antigen-specific CD4+ T cells with viral peptide pools before sequencing. Scientists isolated CD4+ T cells after a roughly 9-day culture period ended. Two-dose vaccination with either BNT162b2 or mRNA-1273 was given to the participants. In the cultures, half the medium was exchanged for IL-2 medium on days 3 and 7. Clones were read by immunoSEQ multiplex PCR, and TCRdb kept only the in-frame ones, dropping some. Found here are tens of thousands of clones, 81% of them singletons; the top ten hold around 5.3%. The sample was CD4+ T cells from PBMCs cultured with SARS-CoV-2 spike peptides, taken after COVID-19 vaccination. The source is a human donor who received a COVID-19 vaccine. Some clones in this sample may be carry-over from other donors' samples. The chain uses TRBV24-1 and TRBJ2-1; 7 nucleotides agree with TRBD2. Here the CDR3 DNA reads TGTGCCACCAGGAACACGGGAGGTATAGATGAGCAGTTCTTC. Translation gives CATRNTGGIDEQFF.